This T cell receptor (beta chain) was identified during a study of blood T cell repertoires in COVID-19. Trimming took off 5 bases at V and 0 bases at J, with 13 bases between the two ends. There are 15 residues in the CDR3. Germline loops: CDR1 MDHEN, CDR2 SYDVKM. Sequenced by immunoSEQ multiplex PCR; TCRdb stores in-frame clones only, minus some. The repertoire consists of approximately 63,000 clones, with around 86% occurring once and the leading ten covering 1% to 1.5%. The sequencing sample was made of peripheral blood. The rearrangement links TRBV28 to TRBJ1-2; D ambiguous. The TCR comes from a woman older than 75 with acute or convalescent COVID-19. The chain's CDR3 is CASSLALPSNYGYTF. Here the CDR3 DNA reads TGTGCCAGCAGTCTAGCCCTTCCGTCTAACTATGGCTACACCTTC.